This passage covers 14 T cell receptor beta chains from one sample sequenced in a study of Graves' ophthalmopathy and Graves' hyperthyroidism. Amplified material comprised TCR beta CDR3 regions derived from RNA transcripts. A first-round RT-PCR used HTBI primers, followed by a second-round multiplex PCR. From the multiplex PCR reads, TCRdb called clonotypes with MiXCR, one entry per CDR3 protein. The data show 600,000 to 650,000 distinct CDR3 sequences, with about a fifth seen just once and roughly 6.9% held by the top ten. The material sequenced was peripheral blood. These receptors were obtained from a woman aged 18-29 years with stable Graves' hyperthyroidism. Some clones in this sample may be carry-over from other donors' samples.

This clonotype was recorded at least ten times. The chain recombines TRBV7-2 with TRBJ2-5; 8 nucleotides match TRBD2. Trimming cost V 5 bases and J 5 bases; bases outside gene matches: 4. This CDR3 contains 13 residues. The germline gives CDR1 SGHTA, CDR2 FQGNSA. The CDR3 coding sequence is TGTGCCAGCAGCCGGGGGGGCGGGGAGACCCAGTACTTC. This codes for CASSRGGGETQYF.

This clonotype came up a few times. The rearrangement uses TRBV15 and TRBJ2-6; the D gene is possibly TRBD1 (5 bases). The CDR3 is 18 amino acids. V lost 0 bases and J 0 bases, leaving 12 bases between the germline ends. CDR1 is LNHNV and CDR2 is YYDKDF in the germline V gene (reference sequence). The DNA for the CDR3 is TGTGCCACCAGCAGAGATGTGGTCAGGGTCTCTGGGGCCAACGTCCTGACTTTC. Amino acid sequence: CATSRDVVRVSGANVLTF.

This clonotype was recorded at least ten times. V is TRBV27 and J is TRBJ1-6; the D gene is possibly TRBD1 (5 bases). CDR1 is MNHEY, CDR2 SMNVEV, per germline (reference sequence). CDR3 length: 14 residues. Trimming cost V 8 bases and J 7 bases, with 15 bases left between them. The CDR3 is CASAPGGRNSPLHF. CDR3 nucleotide sequence: TGTGCCAGCGCCCCCGGGGGGAGGAATTCACCCCTCCACTTT.

In this sample, this clonotype turned up once. This chain joins TRBV19 and TRBJ1-1; D gene uncertain. Germline CDR1 reads LNHDA; CDR2 reads SQIVND (reference sequence). Between the trimmed V and J ends, which lost 5 bases and 4 bases, there was a span of 5 bases. The CDR3 covers 11 residues. CDR3 in DNA: TGTGCCAGTAGTTGGAGCACTGAAGCTTTCTTT. This sequence encodes CASSWSTEAFF. The full variable domain, with the rest looked up from reference TRBV19 and TRBJ1-1, is DGGITQSPKYLFRKEGQNVTLSCEQNLNHDAMYWYRQDPGQGLRLIYYSQIVNDFQKGDIAEGYSVSREKKESFPLTVTSAQKNPTAFYLCASSWSTEAFFGQGTRLTVV.

About this clonotype itself: Germline and junction disagree at one end, which may indicate a read error. V and J are TRBV15 and TRBJ1-1; D is unclear. Germline CDR1 and CDR2: LNHNV and YYDKDF (reference sequence). The CDR3 is 13 residues long. The CDR3 protein is CATSRDFGGESFF. The CDR3 DNA reads as TGTGCAACCAGCAGAGATTTCGGAGGTGAATCTTTCTTT. Full variable domain (rest looked up from reference TRBV15 and TRBJ1-1): DAMVIQNPRYQVTQFGKPVTLSCSQTLNHNVMYWYQQKSSQAPKLLFHYYDKDFNNEADTPDNFQSRRPNTSFCFLDIRSPGLGDTAMYLCATSRDFGGESFFGQGTRLTVV.

The rearrangement joins TRBV6-2 or TRBV6-3 to TRBJ2-2, with 12 bases that match TRBD2. This CDR3 is built from 16 residues. The junction had 5 bases not matched to a gene; V was cut back by 6 bases and J by 3 bases. Germline V CDR1 and CDR2: MNHEY, SVGEGT. The CDR3 sequence is CASSLRLAGDTGELFF. The CDR3 DNA is TGTGCCAGCAGCCTAAGACTAGCGGGGGACACCGGGGAGCTGTTTTTT.

The genes are TRBV28 and TRBJ2-2; 7 bases are shared with TRBD1. This CDR3 spans 16 amino acids. Trimming removed 6 bases from V and 2 bases from J; junction bases left unmatched: 9. The germline V gene has CDR1 MDHEN and CDR2 SYDVKM. Here the CDR3 DNA reads TGTGCCAGCAGGACGAGACAGGGAGCTAACACCGGGGAGCTGTTTTTT. Its protein product is CASRTRQGANTGELFF. Based on the CDR3 plus reference TRBV28 and TRBJ2-2, the full variable domain is DVKVTQSSRYLVKRTGEKVFLECVQDMDHENMFWYRQDPGLGLRLIYFSYDVKMKEKGDIPEGYSVSREKKERFSLILESASTNQTSMYLCASRTRQGANTGELFFGEGSRLTVL.

This clonotype was observed many times. The chain joins TRBV15 to TRBJ1-1, with 9 bases matching TRBD1. V gave up 3 bases and J gave up 6 bases; unmatched junction bases: 8. The CDR3 contains 15 residues. Germline V lookup: CDR1 LNHNV, CDR2 YYDKDF (reference sequence). CDR3 coding DNA: TGTGCCACCAGCAGGTACAGGGGGCGCTTGTCTGAAGCTTTCTTT. Translating it yields CATSRYRGRLSEAFF.

The V call is TRBV28, the J call TRBJ2-7, with D perhaps TRBD1 (6 bases). The CDR3 extends over 14 amino acids. Germline V gene sequence: CDR1 MDHEN, CDR2 SYDVKM. V was cut by 7 bases and J by 1 base, with 14 bases left in between. CDR3: CASTWQGISYEQYF. For the CDR3, the DNA is TGTGCCAGCACCTGGCAGGGGATTTCCTACGAGCAGTACTTC.

In this sample, this clonotype turned up many times. Compared with germline, one end of the junction differs, possibly owing to a read error. V usage is TRBV12-3 or TRBV12-4 and J usage is TRBJ2-7; tentatively, D is TRBD1 or TRBD2 (7 bases each). The CDR3 is made up of 17 amino acids. The CDR3 is CAGSLPLIRGGAYEQYF. The CDR3 DNA reads TGTGCCGGCAGCCTCCCCTTAATCAGGGGGGGTGCCTACGAGCAGTACTTC.

This clonotype came up many times. The V gene is TRBV27, the J gene TRBJ1-2; D perhaps matches TRBD1 (5 bases). V gave up 5 bases and J gave up 8 bases, with 15 bases separating them. This CDR3 has 13 amino acids. Germline assignment: CDR1 MNHEY and CDR2 SMNVEV (reference sequence). The CDR3 spells CASSLTASGGYTF. DNA of the CDR3: TGTGCCAGCAGTCTGACAGCCTCGGGAGGCTACACCTTC.

This clonotype showed up many times. The V and J genes are TRBV27 and TRBJ2-7; D possibly matches TRBD1 or TRBD2 (7 bases each). The CDR3 sequence is 14 residues long. CDR1 is MNHEY and CDR2 is SMNVEV in the germline V gene (reference sequence). V was cut by 10 bases and J by 3 bases, with 19 bases left in between. The CDR3 region has the DNA TGTGCCACCAAACCAGGGGGGGAACTCTACGAGCAGTACTTC. Its protein product is CATKPGGELYEQYF.

This clonotype appeared many times. The V and J genes are TRBV20-1 and TRBJ2-7, with 10 bases matching TRBD2. V gave up 6 bases and J gave up 0 bases; unmatched junction bases: 5. There are 14 residues in the CDR3. Germline-derived CDR1 and CDR2 are DFQATT and SNEGSKA (reference sequence). CDR3 coding DNA: TGCAGTGCCGTGACTAGCGGGTACTCCTACGAGCAGTACTTC. Protein: CSAVTSGYSYEQYF.

There are many counts of this clonotype. The chain employs TRBV5-1 and TRBJ1-1, with D perhaps matching TRBD1 (6 bases). CDR3 size: 15 residues. From germline, CDR1 is SGHRS and CDR2 YFSETQ. With 0 bases removed from V and 4 bases from J, the gap between germline ends came to 13 bases. DNA for the CDR3: TGCGCCAGCAGCTTGGACCCAACAGGGCGCACTGAAGCTTTCTTT. It encodes CASSLDPTGRTEAFF.